The clone carrying this T cell receptor (beta chain) was recorded once. The protocol was immunoSEQ multiplex PCR, while the TCRdb copy is restricted to in-frame clones and leaves out a portion. This table has roughly 96,000 clones, roughly 90% appearing once. The data were taken from a study of T cell responses to AZD1222 COVID-19 vaccine. V was trimmed by 1 base and J by 7 bases, leaving 7 bases between them. The CDR3 is made up of 13 amino acids. Per germline, CDR1 MNHNS and CDR2 SASEGT. This clonotype was sampled from an adult who received the AZD1222 COVID-19 vaccine. The sequencing used peripheral blood, collected 28 days after the second AZD1222 dose. The chain recombines TRBV6-1 with TRBJ2-2; no reliable D call. The CDR3 sequence is CASSEGGGGELFF. Written as DNA, the CDR3 is TGTGCCAGCAGTGAAGGAGGTGGCGGGGAGCTGTTTTTT.